A single sample is the source of the 4 T cell receptor beta chains below, sequenced in a study of PD-1 blockade in classical Hodgkin lymphoma (dated by TCRdb to the early 2020s). The time point label here, explained by the study, means: cycle 4 day 1 (C4D1), after less than 7 weeks of nivolumab. Relapse after autologous stem cell transplantation had occurred in all trial patients, and cohorts A, B and C were distinguished by prior brentuximab vedotin exposure. Library method: the immunoSEQ multiplex PCR assay. TCRdb mirrors the immuneACCESS table, restricted to in-frame sequences. Some clones are absent from its copies; in checked studies, under half trace to an unresolved V gene, and the reason for the others is unknown. The sample records roughly 39,000 clones, 77% of which are singletons. The ten largest clonotypes hold 9.8% of the sample. The sample in question was peripheral blood mononuclear cells (PBMCs), obtained before the fourth cycle of nivolumab. These receptors were obtained from a human donor with classical Hodgkin lymphoma.

This CDR3 reads CASSKWAILETQYF. The CDR3 nucleotides are TGTGCCAGCTCAAAATGGGCCATCCTCGAGACCCAGTACTTC. The chain is built from TRBV18 and TRBJ2-5; D gene uncertain. Trimming stripped 5 bases from V and 5 bases from J, with 15 bases between. Germline CDR1 KGHSH, CDR2 LQKENI. The CDR3 totals 14 residues. The whole variable domain, filled in from reference TRBV18 and TRBJ2-5, reads NAGVMQNPRHLVRRRGQEARLRCSPMKGHSHVYWYRQLPEEGLKFMVYLQKENIIDESGMPKERFSAEFPKEGPSILRIQQVVRGDSAAYFCASSKWAILETQYFGPGTRLLVL.

The chain joins TRBV6-4 to TRBJ2-3, with D possibly matching TRBD2 (7 bases). Germline V gives CDR1 MRHNA, CDR2 SNTAGT. This CDR3 has 14 residues. The ends were cut back, 3 bases at V and 3 bases at J, with 10 bases in the middle. The CDR3 DNA reads TGTGCCAGCAGTGAGGCGGGGGCGACAGATACGCAGTATTTT. It yields the protein CASSEAGATDTQYF.

The J gene is TRBJ2-3, the V gene TRBV7-9; either TRBD1 or TRBD2 may fit D (6 bases each). V was pared by 5 bases and J by 12 bases, with 24 bases between. Germline lookup yields CDR1 SEHNR and CDR2 FQNEAQ (reference sequence). This CDR3 comprises 15 residues. The CDR3 region has the DNA TGTGCCAGCAGCCGCAGTGGGGGGCCACCCGGGTTACAGTATTTT. Translated: CASSRSGGPPGLQYF.

V usage is TRBV10-2 and J usage is TRBJ1-4; D gene unclear. CDR3 length: 11 residues. Germline CDR1 is WSHSY and CDR2 is SAAADI. V was clipped by 10 bases and J by 4 bases, with 7 bases between them. CDR3 nucleotide sequence: TGCGCCACCGTGAATAATGAAAAACTGTTTTTT. It specifies CATVNNEKLFF.